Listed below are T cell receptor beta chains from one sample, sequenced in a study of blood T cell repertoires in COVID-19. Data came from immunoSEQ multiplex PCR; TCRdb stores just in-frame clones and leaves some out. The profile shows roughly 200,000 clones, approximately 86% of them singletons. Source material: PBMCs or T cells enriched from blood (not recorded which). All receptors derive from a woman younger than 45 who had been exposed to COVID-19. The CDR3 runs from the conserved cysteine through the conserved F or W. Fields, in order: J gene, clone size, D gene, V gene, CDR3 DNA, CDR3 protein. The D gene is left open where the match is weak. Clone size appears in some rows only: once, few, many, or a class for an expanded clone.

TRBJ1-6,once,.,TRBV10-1,TGCGCCAGCCAGACCGGGCCGGGGTCACCCCTCCACTTT,CASQTGPGSPLHF
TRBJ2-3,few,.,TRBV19,TGTGCCAGTAAACCGGTGAACACAGATACGCAGTATTTT,CASKPVNTDTQYF
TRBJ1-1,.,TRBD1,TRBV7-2,TGTGCCAGCAGCTCCTACAGGGGAGCCTTTAACACTGAAGCTTTCTTT,CASSSYRGAFNTEAFF
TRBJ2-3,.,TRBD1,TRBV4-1,TGCGCCAGCAGTCCCGGGACAGGGAAAGATACGCAGTATTTT,CASSPGTGKDTQYF
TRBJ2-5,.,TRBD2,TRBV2,TGTGCCGGGGGGGAAAACCTGTACCAAGAGACCCAGTACTTC,CAGGENLYQETQYF
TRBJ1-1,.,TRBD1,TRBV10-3,TGTGCCATCAGTGATACCACCGGGACAGATACTGAAGCTTTCTTT,CAISDTTGTDTEAFF
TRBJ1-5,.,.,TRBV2,TGTGCCAGCAGTGAAGCTGAGGAAGGGCCCCAGCATTTT,CASSEAEEGPQHF
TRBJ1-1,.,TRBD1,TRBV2,TGTGCCAGCAGTAAAGACAGGGGGAACACTGAAGCTTTCTTT,CASSKDRGNTEAFF
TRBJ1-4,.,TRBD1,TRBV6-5,TGTGCCAGCAGTTACTCGGGGACAGGGGGCGATGAAAAACTGTTTTTT,CASSYSGTGGDEKLFF
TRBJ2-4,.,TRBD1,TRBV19,TGTGCCAGTAGTATAGAGCCCTCGGGACAGGGGAGAACCAAAAACATTCAGTACTTC,CASSIEPSGQGRTKNIQYF
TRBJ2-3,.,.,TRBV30,TGTGCCTGGAGTAAAAACCACGGGGGAGGTAGCACAGATACGCAGTATTTT,CAWSKNHGGGSTDTQYF
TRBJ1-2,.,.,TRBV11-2,TGTGCCAGCAGCCTCCGATTGGGCAGCTATGGCTACACCTTC,CASSLRLGSYGYTF
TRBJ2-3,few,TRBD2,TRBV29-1,TGCAGCGGACTGGGCGGGGGGGCAGATACGCAGTATTTT,CSGLGGGADTQYF
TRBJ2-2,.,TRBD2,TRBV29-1,TGCAGCGTTTGGGGGGGTCACACCGGGGAGCTGTTTTTT,CSVWGGHTGELFF
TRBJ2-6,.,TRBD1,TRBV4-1,TGCGCCAGCAGCCACGGACAGGGGGCCTACTCTGGGGCCAACGTCCTGACTTTC,CASSHGQGAYSGANVLTF
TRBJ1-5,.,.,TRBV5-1,TGCGCCAGCAGCTTGGGACCGGAGGTGGCCCAGCCCCAGCATTTT,CASSLGPEVAQPQHF
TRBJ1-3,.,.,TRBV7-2,TGTGCCAGCAGCTTAGTTGGGGGCTTGGGAAACACCATATATTTT,CASSLVGGLGNTIYF
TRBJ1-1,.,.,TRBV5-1,TGCGCCAGCAGCAGACTCAGGGGCGGCACTGAAGCTTTCTTT,CASSRLRGGTEAFF
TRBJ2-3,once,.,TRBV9,TGTGCCAGCAGTATGCAGGGCGGATTTACAGATACGCAGTATTTT,CASSMQGGFTDTQYF
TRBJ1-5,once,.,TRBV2,TGTGCCAGCAGGGGCCCAGGGAATCAGCCCCAGCATTTT,CASRGPGNQPQHF
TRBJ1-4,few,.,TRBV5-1,TGCGCCAGCAGCCCCGAACGCGGGAGGGGTGAAAAACTGTTTTTT,CASSPERGRGEKLFF
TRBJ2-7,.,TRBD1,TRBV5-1,TGCGCCAGTCGAACAGGGGGAAATTCCTACGAGCAGTACTTC,CASRTGGNSYEQYF
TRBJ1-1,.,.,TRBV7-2,TGTGCCAGCAGCTTAGGCAGGGTGAACACTGAAGCTTTCTTT,CASSLGRVNTEAFF
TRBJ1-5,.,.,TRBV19,TGTGCCAGTACTCCACGGAGCAGGGAACGTTTCAATCAGCCCCAGCATTTT,CASTPRSRERFNQPQHF
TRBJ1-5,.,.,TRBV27,TGTGCCAGCAGTTTATATGGGCACAATCAGCCCCAGCATTTT,CASSLYGHNQPQHF
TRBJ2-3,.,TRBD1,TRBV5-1,TGCGCCAGCAGCTTGGGTGGGACAGGGGTGACAGATACGCAGTATTTT,CASSLGGTGVTDTQYF
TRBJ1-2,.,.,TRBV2,TGTGCCAGCAGACGTGAAGGAGGCAACTATGGCTACACCTTC,CASRREGGNYGYTF
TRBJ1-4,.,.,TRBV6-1,TGTGCCAGCAGTGACAGGGGAGGGGATGAAAAACTGTTTTTT,CASSDRGGDEKLFF
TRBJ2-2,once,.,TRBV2,TGTGCCAGCAGTGAATCCATGGGGGGTACCGGGGAGCTGTTTTTT,CASSESMGGTGELFF
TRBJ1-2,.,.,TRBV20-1,TGCAGTGCTAGTTGGGGCGATGATGGCTACACCTTC,CSASWGDDGYTF
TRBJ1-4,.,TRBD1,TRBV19,TGTGCCAGTACCTCGACAGGGATTAGAGAAAAACTGTTTTTT,CASTSTGIREKLFF
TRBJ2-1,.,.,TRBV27,TGTGCCAGCACAAATAGGGGGAGCTCCTACAATGAGCAGTTCTTC,CASTNRGSSYNEQFF
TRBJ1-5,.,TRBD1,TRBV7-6,TGTGCCAGCAGCCCAGGACAGGGGCGGCAGCCCCAGCATTTT,CASSPGQGRQPQHF
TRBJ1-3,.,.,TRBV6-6,TGTGCCACCTGCGGCGGCGGAAACACCATATATTTT,CATCGGGNTIYF
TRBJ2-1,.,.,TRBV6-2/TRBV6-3,TGTGCCAGCAGTTACTCGAGTGAGGGCCGTTTGGAGCAGTTCTTC,CASSYSSEGRLEQFF
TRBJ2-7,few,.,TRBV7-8,TGTGCCAGCAGCCCCCAACATATTTCCTACGAGCAGTACTTC,CASSPQHISYEQYF
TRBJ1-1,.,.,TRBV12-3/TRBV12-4,TGTGCCAGCAGCCAATTTAACACTGAAGCTTTCTTT,CASSQFNTEAFF
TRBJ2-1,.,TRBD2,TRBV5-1,TGCGCCAGCAGCTTGAGACCTAGCGGGGGGGCTGATGAGCAGTTCTTC,CASSLRPSGGADEQFF
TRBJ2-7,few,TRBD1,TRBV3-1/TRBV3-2,TGTGCCAGCAGCCGGACAGGGCCGGCCTCCTACGAGCAGTACTTC,CASSRTGPASYEQYF
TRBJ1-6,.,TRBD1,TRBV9,TGTGCCAGCAGCGTAGTTGGACAGGGTATTCATTCACCCCTCCACTTT,CASSVVGQGIHSPLHF
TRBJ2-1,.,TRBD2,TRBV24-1,TGTGCCACCAGTGATTCCGGGACTAGCGGGGGGCAACGTTGGAATGAGCAGTTCTTC,CATSDSGTSGGQRWNEQFF
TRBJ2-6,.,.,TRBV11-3,TGTGCCAGCAGCCCGATGACTGGCGGGGCCAACGTCCTGACTTTC,CASSPMTGGANVLTF
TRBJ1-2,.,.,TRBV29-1,TGCAGCGTTGAAGGAGGGCTAGAAACCTTC,CSVEGGLETF
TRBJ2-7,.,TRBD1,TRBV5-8,TGTGCCAGCAGCTCACACGGGACAGGTACGGGGGAGCAGTACTTC,CASSSHGTGTGEQYF
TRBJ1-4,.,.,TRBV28,TGTGCCAGCATTCAGGGGTCAACTAATGAAAAACTGTTTTTT,CASIQGSTNEKLFF
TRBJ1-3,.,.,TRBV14,TGTGCCAGCAGCCACCAAACAGCACCGACCTCTGGAAACACCATATATTTT,CASSHQTAPTSGNTIYF